The 14 T cell receptor beta chains below all came from one sample that was sequenced in a study of cytomegalovirus exposure and HLA in healthy donors. PCR employed 60 Vbeta and 13 Jbeta primers. Profiled with immunoSEQ multiplex PCR; TCRdb holds only in-frame clones, not every one. Counted here are about 45,000 clones, about 85% occurring once; the ten biggest clones make up around 8%. The sequencing input was PBMCs. Every receptor here comes from a woman in her forties in good health and CMV-seropositive.

The chain is built from TRBV7-9 and TRBJ2-7; 10 bases fit TRBD2. J gave up 1 base and V 5 bases, and 11 bases lay outside the gene matches. Per germline, CDR1 SEHNR and CDR2 FQNEAQ (reference sequence). This CDR3 region has 17 residues. The DNA for the CDR3 is TGTGCCAGCAGCACCCACAGGGCTAGCGGGAGTTCCTACGAGCAGTACTTC. Protein sequence: CASSTHRASGSSYEQYF.

Only one count was recorded for this clone. The J gene is TRBJ1-5, the V gene TRBV28, with TRBD1 matching over 7 bases. This CDR3 has 17 amino acids. CDR1 MDHEN and CDR2 SYDVKM come from the germline V gene. V dropped 10 bases and J dropped 0; count of bases not matched to a gene: 15. CDR3 in DNA: TGTGCCATCAGAAGAAGGAGACAGGGCTATAGCAATCAGCCCCAGCATTTT. Translation: CAIRRRRQGYSNQPQHF. The entire variable domain, with the rest obtained from reference TRBV28 and TRBJ1-5, is as follows: DVKVTQSSRYLVKRTGEKVFLECVQDMDHENMFWYRQDPGLGLRLIYFSYDVKMKEKGDIPEGYSVSREKKERFSLILESASTNQTSMYLCAIRRRRQGYSNQPQHFGDGTRLSIL.

V is TRBV7-2 and J is TRBJ2-1; D possibly corresponds to TRBD2 (5 bases). Trimming removed 5 bases at V and 0 bases at J, with 11 bases between. Germline values: CDR1 SGHTA, CDR2 FQGNSA. The CDR3 length is 15 residues. CDR3 residues: CASSQSGSSYNEQFF. DNA for the CDR3: TGTGCCAGCAGCCAGAGCGGTAGCTCCTACAATGAGCAGTTCTTC. The whole variable domain, remainder taken from reference TRBV7-2 and TRBJ2-1, is GAGVSQSPSNKVTEKGKDVELRCDPISGHTALYWYRQSLGQGLEFLIYFQGNSAPDKSGLPSDRFSAERTGGSVSTLTIQRTQQEDSAVYLCASSQSGSSYNEQFFGPGTRLTVL.

This chain connects TRBV5-6 to TRBJ2-7, with D maybe TRBD1 (5 bases). V dropped 7 bases and J dropped 8 bases, with 22 bases sitting between them. The CDR3 is 14 residues long. Germline V CDR1 and CDR2: SGHDT, YYEEEE. CDR3 bases: TGTGCCAGCTCCCTTGGGGCGGTCCCCTCGAAGCAGTACTTC. Translated, it gives CASSLGAVPSKQYF. Full variable domain (missing parts from reference TRBV5-6 and TRBJ2-7): DAGVTQSPTHLIKTRGQQVTLRCSPKSGHDTVSWYQQALGQGPQFIFQYYEEEERQRGNFPDRFSGHQFPNYSSELNVNALLLGDSALYLCASSLGAVPSKQYFGPGTRLTVT.

The V and J genes are TRBV5-1 and TRBJ2-5, with TRBD2 identical over 8 bases. Per germline, CDR1 SGHRS and CDR2 YFSETQ. The J segment lost 5 bases and the V segment lost 4 bases, leaving 7 bases of the junction unmatched. The CDR3 spans 14 residues. CDR3 residues: CASSLGLGGETQYF. DNA for the CDR3: TGCGCCAGCAGCCTGGGACTAGGAGGGGAGACCCAGTACTTC.

The chain carries TRBV19 and TRBJ2-5, with D unresolved. The CDR3 is 14 amino acids. Germline CDR1 LNHDA, CDR2 SQIVND (reference sequence). Between the trimmed V and J ends, which lost 5 bases and 8 bases, there was a span of 18 bases. CDR3 bases: TGTGCCAGTAGTGAAGGAGACTTTAGATCAACCCAGTACTTC. Amino acids: CASSEGDFRSTQYF.

The chain couples TRBV19 to TRBJ2-5, with D possibly TRBD1 on 6 matching bases. V was clipped by 6 bases and J by 4 bases, with 15 bases between them. The CDR3 consists of 14 residues. The germline V gene encodes CDR1 LNHDA and CDR2 SQIVND (reference sequence). The CDR3 region is CASRKTGRGETQYF. Written as DNA, the CDR3 is TGTGCCAGTAGGAAAACAGGGAGAGGAGAGACCCAGTACTTC.

This chain uses TRBV2 with TRBJ2-5, with 10 bases identical to TRBD2. Germline CDR1 and CDR2: SNHLY and FYNNEI. Trimming removed 8 bases from V and 2 bases from J; junction bases left unmatched: 2. This CDR3 spans 13 amino acids. The CDR3 DNA follows: TGTGCCAGCTTTAGCGGGGGGCAAGAGACCCAGTACTTC. Translation gives CASFSGGQETQYF.

The J gene is TRBJ2-1, the V gene TRBV7-9; weak D call: TRBD2 (6 bases). Germline V gene lookup returns CDR1 SEHNR and CDR2 FQNEAQ (reference sequence). The CDR3 consists of 15 residues. The V end lost 6 bases, the J end lost 2 bases, and 14 bases lay between the germline ends. The CDR3 is CASRPGTGTYNEQFF. The CDR3 coding sequence is TGTGCCAGCAGGCCCGGGACTGGGACCTACAATGAGCAGTTCTTC.

The rearrangement uses TRBV19 and TRBJ1-5; D might be TRBD1 (6 bases). V was trimmed by 6 bases and J by 9 bases, leaving 15 bases between them. The CDR3 extends over 13 amino acids. CDR1 LNHDA and CDR2 SQIVND come from the germline V gene (reference sequence). The CDR3 loop is CASSPGVRRPQHF. CDR3 nucleotide sequence: TGTGCCAGTAGCCCAGGGGTCCGGCGGCCCCAGCATTTT. The complete variable domain, with remaining parts taken from reference TRBV19 and TRBJ1-5, reads DGGITQSPKYLFRKEGQNVTLSCEQNLNHDAMYWYRQDPGQGLRLIYYSQIVNDFQKGDIAEGYSVSREKKESFPLTVTSAQKNPTAFYLCASSPGVRRPQHFGDGTRLSIL.

The chain links TRBV2 to TRBJ2-3; TRBD2 agrees at 13 bases. CDR1 and CDR2 (germline): SNHLY, FYNNEI. After removal of 10 bases from V and 3 bases from J, the junction contained 16 bases not matched to a gene. This CDR3 has 18 amino acids. CDR3 coding DNA: TGTGCCAAACGGGACACTAGCGGGGGGGGAAGCGGAACAGATACGCAGTATTTT. Encoded protein: CAKRDTSGGGSGTDTQYF.

Only a few counts were recorded for this clone. This chain uses TRBV30 with TRBJ2-5; possibly TRBD2 for D (7 bases). Per germline, CDR1 GTSNPN and CDR2 SVGIG (reference sequence). The CDR3 has 14 amino acids. V was clipped by 4 bases and J by 5 bases, with 17 bases between them. CDR3 protein: CAWTAWGGGETQYF. The CDR3, as DNA: TGTGCCTGGACAGCATGGGGGGGCGGGGAGACCCAGTACTTC.

This chain connects TRBV11-3 to TRBJ2-7; the match to TRBD2 covers 15 bases. This CDR3 is 15 amino acids long. Germline loops: CDR1 SGHNT, CDR2 YENEEA. V was clipped by 4 bases and J by 5 bases; unmatched bases: 3. Written as DNA, the CDR3 is TGTGCCAGCAGCTGGGGACTAGCGGGAGGCCACGAGCAGTACTTC. Amino acid sequence: CASSWGLAGGHEQYF.

The chain has TRBV7-3 and TRBJ2-2; D gene ambiguous. Trimming cost V 0 bases and J 6 bases, with 8 bases left between them. This CDR3 is 14 amino acids long. Germline CDR1 SGHTA, CDR2 FQGTGA. In DNA, the CDR3 is TGTGCCAGCAGCTTAACGCTAGAAGCCGGGGAGCTGTTTTTT. Protein product: CASSLTLEAGELFF. Complete variable domain (other parts from reference TRBV7-3 and TRBJ2-2): GAGVSQTPSNKVTEKGKYVELRCDPISGHTALYWYRQSLGQGPEFLIYFQGTGAADDSGLPNDRFFAVRPEGSVSTLKIQRTERGDSAVYLCASSLTLEAGELFFGEGSRLTVL.